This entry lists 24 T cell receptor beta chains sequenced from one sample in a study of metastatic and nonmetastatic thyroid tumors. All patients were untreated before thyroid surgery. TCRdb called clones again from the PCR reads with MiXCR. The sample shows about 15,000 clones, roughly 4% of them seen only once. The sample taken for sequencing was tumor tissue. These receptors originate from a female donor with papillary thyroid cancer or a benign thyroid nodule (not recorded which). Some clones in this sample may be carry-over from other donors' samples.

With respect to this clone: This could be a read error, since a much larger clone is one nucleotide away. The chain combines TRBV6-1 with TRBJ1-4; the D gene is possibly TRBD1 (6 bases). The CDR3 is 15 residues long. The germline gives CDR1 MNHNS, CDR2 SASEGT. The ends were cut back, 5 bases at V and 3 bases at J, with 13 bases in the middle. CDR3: CASSRKGVSNEKLFF. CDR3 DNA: TGTGCCAGCAGTAGGAAGGGGGTGTCTAATGAAAAACTGTTTTTT.

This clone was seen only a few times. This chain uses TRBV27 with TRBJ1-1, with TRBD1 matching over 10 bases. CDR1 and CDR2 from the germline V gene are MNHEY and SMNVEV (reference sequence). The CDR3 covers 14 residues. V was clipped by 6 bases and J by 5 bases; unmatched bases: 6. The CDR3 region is CASRKTGGFTEAFF. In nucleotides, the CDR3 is TGTGCCAGCAGGAAGACAGGGGGCTTTACTGAAGCTTTCTTT.

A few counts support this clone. CDR3 DNA: TGTGCCAGCAGTGACGGACTAGCGGGCAATGAGCAGTTCTTC. It specifies CASSDGLAGNEQFF. The chain couples TRBV6-4 to TRBJ2-1, with 11 positions matching TRBD2. After removal of 2 bases from V and 6 bases from J, the junction contained 0 bases not matched to a gene. The CDR3 length is 14 residues. Germline values: CDR1 MRHNA, CDR2 SNTAGT.

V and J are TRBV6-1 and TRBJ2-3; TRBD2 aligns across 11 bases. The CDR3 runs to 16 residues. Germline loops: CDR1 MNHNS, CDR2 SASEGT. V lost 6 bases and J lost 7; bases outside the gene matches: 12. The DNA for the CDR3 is TGTGCCAGCAGCGTGGGGCTAGCGGGAGGTAGAAATACGCAGTATTTT. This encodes CASSVGLAGGRNTQYF.

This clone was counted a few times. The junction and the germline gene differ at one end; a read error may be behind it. The CDR3 nucleotides are TGTGCCAGCAATTGGGGAGTGGCGAATGCGCAATTCTTC. Its translation is CASNWGVANAQFF. The rearrangement uses TRBV6-9 and TRBJ2-4; D may be TRBD2 (5 bases). The germline V gene encodes CDR1 MNHGY and CDR2 SVAAGI. The CDR3 extends over 13 amino acids.

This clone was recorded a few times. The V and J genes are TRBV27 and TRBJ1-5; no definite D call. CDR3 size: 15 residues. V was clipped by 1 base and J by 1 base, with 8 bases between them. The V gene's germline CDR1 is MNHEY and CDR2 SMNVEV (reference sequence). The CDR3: CASSLWAVSNQPQHF. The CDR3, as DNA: TGTGCCAGCAGTTTATGGGCCGTAAGCAATCAGCCCCAGCATTTT.

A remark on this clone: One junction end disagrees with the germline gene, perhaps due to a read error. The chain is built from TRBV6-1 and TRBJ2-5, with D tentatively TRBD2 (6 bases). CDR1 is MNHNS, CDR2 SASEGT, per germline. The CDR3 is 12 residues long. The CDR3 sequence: CASSLPTGTPLF. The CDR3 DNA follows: TGTGCCAGCAGTCTCCCTACCGGGACTCCCCTTTTC.

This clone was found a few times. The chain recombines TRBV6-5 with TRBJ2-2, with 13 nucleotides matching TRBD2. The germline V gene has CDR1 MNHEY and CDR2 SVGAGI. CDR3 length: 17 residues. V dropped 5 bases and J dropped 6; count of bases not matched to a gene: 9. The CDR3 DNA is TGTGCCAGCAGTCACTACTCGGGACTAGCGGGGCCCGGGGAGCTGTTTTTT. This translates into CASSHYSGLAGPGELFF.

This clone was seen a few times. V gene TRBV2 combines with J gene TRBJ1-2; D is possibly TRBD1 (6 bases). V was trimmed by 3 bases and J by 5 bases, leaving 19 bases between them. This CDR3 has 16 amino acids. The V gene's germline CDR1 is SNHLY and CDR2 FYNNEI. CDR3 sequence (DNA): TGTGCCAGCAGTGATGGGGTCCGGACAGAGAGTTATGGCTACACCTTC. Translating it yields CASSDGVRTESYGYTF.

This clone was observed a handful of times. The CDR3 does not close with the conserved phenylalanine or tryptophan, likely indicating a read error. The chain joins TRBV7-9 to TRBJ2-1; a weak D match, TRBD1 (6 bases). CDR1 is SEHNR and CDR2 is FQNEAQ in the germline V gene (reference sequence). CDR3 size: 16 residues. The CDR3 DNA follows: TGTGCCGGCAGCACACTAAGACAGGTTGGGGGCAATGAGCAGTTCCTC. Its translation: CAGSTLRQVGGNEQFL.

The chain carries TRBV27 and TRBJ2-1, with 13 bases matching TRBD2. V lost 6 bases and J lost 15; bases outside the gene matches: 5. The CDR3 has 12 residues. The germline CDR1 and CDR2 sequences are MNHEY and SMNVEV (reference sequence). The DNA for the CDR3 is TGTGCCAGCAGGACTAGCGGGGGGTTCCCGTTCTTC. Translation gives CASRTSGGFPFF.

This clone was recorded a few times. The CDR3 DNA reads as TGTGCCAGCAGTGGGGACAGCACAGATACGCAGTATTTT. Its protein is CASSGDSTDTQYF. The chain recombines TRBV6-4 with TRBJ2-3, with D perhaps matching TRBD1 or TRBD2 (5 bases each). Trimming cost V 4 bases and J 0 bases, with 5 bases left between them. Germline V gene data show CDR1 as MRHNA and CDR2 as SNTAGT. The CDR3 is made up of 13 amino acids.

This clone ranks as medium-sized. CDR3 residues: CASSAAGDPNYNEQFF. For the CDR3, the DNA is TGTGCCAGCAGTGCGGCGGGAGACCCCAACTACAATGAGCAGTTCTTC. The chain recombines TRBV6-1 with TRBJ2-1; the match to TRBD2 covers 7 bases. CDR3 length: 16 amino acids. Unmatched junction bases numbered 9, after V lost 4 bases and J lost 3 bases. Germline V gives CDR1 MNHNS, CDR2 SASEGT.

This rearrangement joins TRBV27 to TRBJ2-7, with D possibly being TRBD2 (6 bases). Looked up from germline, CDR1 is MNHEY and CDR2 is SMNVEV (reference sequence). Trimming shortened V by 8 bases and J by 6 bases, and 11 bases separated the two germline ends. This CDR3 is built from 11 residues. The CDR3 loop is CASDGGGEQYF. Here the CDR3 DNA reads TGTGCCAGCGACGGGGGTGGCGAGCAGTACTTC.

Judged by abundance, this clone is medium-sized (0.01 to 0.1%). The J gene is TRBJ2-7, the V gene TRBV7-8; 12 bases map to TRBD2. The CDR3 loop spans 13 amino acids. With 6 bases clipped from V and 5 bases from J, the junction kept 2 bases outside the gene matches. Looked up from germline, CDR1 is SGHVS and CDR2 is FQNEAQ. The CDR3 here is CASRLAGGHEQYF. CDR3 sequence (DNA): TGTGCCAGCAGACTAGCGGGAGGACACGAGCAGTACTTC.

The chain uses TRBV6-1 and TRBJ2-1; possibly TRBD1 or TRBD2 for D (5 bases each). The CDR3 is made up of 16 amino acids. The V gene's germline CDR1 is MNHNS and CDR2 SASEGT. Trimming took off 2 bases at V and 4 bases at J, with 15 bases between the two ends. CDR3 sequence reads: CASSELGDAAYNEQFF. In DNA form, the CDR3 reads TGTGCCAGCAGTGAACTAGGGGACGCGGCTTACAATGAGCAGTTCTTC.

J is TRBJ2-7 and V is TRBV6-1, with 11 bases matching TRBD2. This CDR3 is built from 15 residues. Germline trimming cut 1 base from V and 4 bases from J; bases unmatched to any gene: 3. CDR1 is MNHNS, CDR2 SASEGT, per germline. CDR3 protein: CASSEGLAGPYEQYF. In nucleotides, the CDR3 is TGTGCCAGCAGTGAAGGACTAGCGGGACCGTACGAGCAGTACTTC.

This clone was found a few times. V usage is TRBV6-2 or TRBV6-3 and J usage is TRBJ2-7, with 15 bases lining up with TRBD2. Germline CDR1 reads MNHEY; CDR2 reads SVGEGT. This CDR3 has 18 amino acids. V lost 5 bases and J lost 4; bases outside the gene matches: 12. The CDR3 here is CASSHYPGLAGGRYEQYF. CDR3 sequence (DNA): TGTGCCAGCAGTCACTACCCGGGACTAGCGGGAGGCAGGTACGAGCAGTACTTC.

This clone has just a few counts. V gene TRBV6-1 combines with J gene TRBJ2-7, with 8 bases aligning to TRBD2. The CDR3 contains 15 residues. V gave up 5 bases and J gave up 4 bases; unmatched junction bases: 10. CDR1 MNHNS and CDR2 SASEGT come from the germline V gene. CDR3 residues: CASSPTSGGMYEQYV. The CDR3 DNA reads TGTGCCAGCAGTCCCACCAGCGGGGGTATGTACGAGCAGTACGTC.

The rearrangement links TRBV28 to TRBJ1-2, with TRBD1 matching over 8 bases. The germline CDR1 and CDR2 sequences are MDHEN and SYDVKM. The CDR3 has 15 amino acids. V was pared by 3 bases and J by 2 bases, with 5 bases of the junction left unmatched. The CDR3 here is CASSFRAGGNYGYTF. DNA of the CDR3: TGTGCCAGCAGTTTTCGGGCAGGGGGCAACTATGGCTACACCTTC.

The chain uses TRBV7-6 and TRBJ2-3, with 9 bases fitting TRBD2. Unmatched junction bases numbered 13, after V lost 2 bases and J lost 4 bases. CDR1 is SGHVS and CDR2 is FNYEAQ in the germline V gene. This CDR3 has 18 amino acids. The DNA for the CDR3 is TGTGCCAGCAGCTTACTTGGCGCGGCGGGAGGGCTAGCAGATACGCAGTATTTT. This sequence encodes CASSLLGAAGGLADTQYF.

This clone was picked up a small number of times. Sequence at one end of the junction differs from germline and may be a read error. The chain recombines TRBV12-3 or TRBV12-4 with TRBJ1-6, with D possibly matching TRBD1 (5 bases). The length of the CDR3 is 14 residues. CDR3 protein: CVSSLRGDNSPLHF. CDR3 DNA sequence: TGTGTCAGCAGTTTACGGGGGGATAATTCACCCCTCCACTTT.

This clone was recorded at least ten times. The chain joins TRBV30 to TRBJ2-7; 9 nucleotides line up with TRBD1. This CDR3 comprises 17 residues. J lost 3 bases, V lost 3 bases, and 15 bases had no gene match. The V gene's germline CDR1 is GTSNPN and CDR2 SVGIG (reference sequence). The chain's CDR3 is CAWRAPGQGFYFYEQYF. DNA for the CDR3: TGTGCCTGGAGGGCCCCGGGACAGGGTTTTTATTTCTACGAGCAGTACTTC.

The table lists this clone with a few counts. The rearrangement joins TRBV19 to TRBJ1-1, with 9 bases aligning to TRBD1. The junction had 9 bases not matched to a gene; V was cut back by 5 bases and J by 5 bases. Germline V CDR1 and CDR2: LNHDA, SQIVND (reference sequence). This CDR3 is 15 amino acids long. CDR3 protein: CASSARQGVRTEAFF. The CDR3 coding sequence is TGTGCCAGTAGTGCCCGACAGGGGGTAAGAACTGAAGCTTTCTTT. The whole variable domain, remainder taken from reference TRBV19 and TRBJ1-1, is DGGITQSPKYLFRKEGQNVTLSCEQNLNHDAMYWYRQDPGQGLRLIYYSQIVNDFQKGDIAEGYSVSREKKESFPLTVTSAQKNPTAFYLCASSARQGVRTEAFFGQGTRLTVV.